This T cell receptor beta chain was captured in a study of blood T cells in healthy people across ages. Study-level background: Roughly one uniquely barcoded beta molecule per two T cells was captured.

Germline V gives CDR1 MRHNA, CDR2 SNTAGT. This CDR3 region has 16 residues. After removal of 6 bases from V and 3 bases from J, the junction contained 10 bases not matched to a gene. A remark on this clonotype: Antigen unknown.

Total RNA, at least 6 micrograms per sample, was extracted from PBMCs. Findings and caveats of the study: Unsorted PBMC input precluded a conclusive naive versus antigen-experienced comparison.

A second about 7 to 11 cycle PCR used barcoded and J-beta primers. TCRdb reprocessed the 5' RACE reads with MiXCR, giving one entry per CDR3 protein. The sample has 910,000 or so distinct CDR3 sequences; roughly 51% are singletons. This TCR was recovered from a woman in her fifties or sixties in good health. Material: blood. The chain carries TRBV6-4 and TRBJ2-3; TRBD1 matches 9 bases. CDR3 sequence (DNA): TGTGCCAGCAGCCTTTTCGAAGGACAGGGGACAGATACGCAGTATTTT. It specifies CASSLFEGQGTDTQYF.